This T cell receptor (beta chain) was sequenced for a study of cytomegalovirus exposure and HLA in healthy donors. Worth noting for this clone: What it binds is unknown.

The PCR contained 60 Vbeta and 13 Jbeta primers. Method: immunoSEQ multiplex PCR; TCRdb's copy keeps in-frame clones and lacks some. The repertoire holds 95,000 to 150,000 clones, roughly 76% seen once, with about 2% in the top ten. When sampled, the donors appeared nominally healthy, though they likely had unrecorded immune exposures. This CDR3 is 14 amino acids long. CDR1 is SQVTM, CDR2 ANQGSEA, per germline. The V and J ends lost 6 bases and 2 bases, in that order; junction bases with no gene match: 5. General study findings and limits: A later analysis found that most CMV-associated TCR beta chains appeared HLA-restricted.

The sequence was collected from a man aged 25-40 years in good health and CMV-seronegative. The sequenced sample consisted of PBMCs. The chain couples TRBV29-1 to TRBJ2-3, with 10 bases identical to TRBD2. Written as DNA, the CDR3 is TGCAGCGTCGTTAGCGGGGGGAACACAGATACGCAGTATTTT. Protein product: CSVVSGGNTDTQYF.